This T cell receptor beta chain emerged from a study of T cell responses to AZD1222 COVID-19 vaccine (dated by TCRdb to 2020 to 2023). Concerning the study at large: TCR sequencing was performed for roughly 240 trial participants, of whom about 210 were given two doses of AZD1222 and some 26 were given two doses of MenACWY control vaccine. Trial participants were enrolled by age into subgroups of 18-55, 56-69 and 70-plus years, and about 150, 27 and 61 TCR-sequenced participants, respectively, were included in these subgroups.

Here is what the overall study found, with its caveats: In the small 56-69-year group, the increase in depth fell short of significance, most likely because of low power. Reportedly, close to half of the unique spike-specific TCRs recognized epitopes lying outside the regions that are mutated in the B.1.351 and B.1.1.7 variants. Participants were mostly white British, with more females than males. The authors suggested clonal diversity may have been underestimated. No day 14 peak-response samples were available, so repertoires were characterized only after the peak T cell response. A significant rise in spike-specific TCR breadth and depth was observed after two AZD1222 doses relative to day 0 and relative to MenACWY recipients. CD4 TCRs associated with the vaccine covered the entire spike protein, and the dominant responses were in regions 160-218 and 743-854. Conclusions about previously exposed vaccinees are limited, since just a handful of AZD1222 recipients were seropositive for SARS-CoV-2 at baseline.

Comment on this clone: Its antigen has not been determined. Base qualities are not at hand, and no much larger clone is one base apart.

The CDR3 regions of human TCRbeta chains were analyzed by immunosequencing. The paper's data handling went like this. TCRs in the repertoires were compared against a reference library of SARS-CoV-2-specific TCRs that had been generated with the MIRA antigen-specificity platform. Breadth meant the fraction of unique TCRs that were SARS-CoV-2-associated, whereas depth meant the fraction of total T cells that were SARS-CoV-2-associated. Using the MIRA data, each spike-specific TCR was assigned both to the spike region to which the TCR was reactive and to a CD4 or CD8 class. Log10-transformed breadth and depth values were compared by one-way ANOVA with Sidak's multiple comparisons tests. TCRdb took over this immuneACCESS table, retaining in-frame rearrangements with V and J assigned. Such tables are incomplete; in checked studies, under half of the missing clones stem from an unresolved V gene, and the remainder is unexplained. The DNA gave D and trimming, while V, J and clone size come from that table. The sample records 90,000 to 100,000 clones, 85% of which are singletons. The ten biggest clones cover about 4.5% of the sample.

The time point label here, explained by the study, means: about 28 days (+/-7) after the second vaccine dose. Because spike-specific TCR depth and breadth did not differ between the two schedules, AZD1222 recipients who got a second dose at roughly 4 weeks were pooled with those who got a second dose at roughly 12 weeks. Vaccinee samples came from UK trials COV001 and COV002, including a single-blind randomized controlled phase 2/3 trial of AZD1222 (ChAdOx1 nCoV-19) in healthy adults. For TCRbeta chain sequencing, PBMC samples were collected from trial participants at day 0 and at day 28 after the second dose. CDR1 and CDR2, per the germline V gene (reference sequence), are GTSNPN and SVGIG. The junction shows trimming of 0 bases on V and 5 bases on J, plus 25 bases between the germline ends. CDR3 length: 18 amino acids, cysteine to phenylalanine. Solely the CDR3 DNA is kept, with 54 bases framed from the first base.

The specimen was peripheral blood, collected 28 days after the second AZD1222 dose. This clonotype was obtained from an adult who received the AZD1222 COVID-19 vaccine. The sequence links TRBV30 to TRBJ1-1; a tentative D call is TRBD1 (5 bases match). For the CDR3, the sequence is CAWSVPPRGLRLGTEAFF. The DNA sequence reads TGTGCCTGGAGTGTACCGCCCCGGGGCCTGAGGTTGGGTACTGAAGCTTTCTTT.